The 19 T cell receptor beta chains listed next were all sequenced from one sample in a study of response to subunit inactivated influenza vaccine. One entry per CDR3 protein, called by TCRdb with MiXCR from the RT-PCR reads. In the table there are 710,000 or so distinct CDR3 sequences, around a sixth of which are singletons. This specimen consisted of PBMCs from blood, obtained 12 days after vaccination. The receptors shown here come from a man aged 45-65 years who received an inactivated influenza vaccine.

The sample holds a few counts of this clonotype. The chain uses TRBV6-1 and TRBJ1-2, with D unclear. CDR1 MNHNS and CDR2 SASEGT come from the germline V gene. Trimming pared 2 bases from V and 2 bases from J, leaving 9 bases between. The CDR3 is 14 residues long. Written as DNA, the CDR3 is TGTGCCAGCAGTGAACGGACGGAGAACTATGGCTACACCTTC. It encodes CASSERTENYGYTF.

This chain joins TRBV3-1 and TRBJ1-2, with D maybe TRBD1 (5 bases). The CDR3 runs 13 residues. With 1 base removed from V and 3 bases from J, the gap between germline ends came to 6 bases. The germline CDR1 and CDR2 sequences are LGHDT and YNNKEL (reference sequence). In nucleotides, the CDR3 is TGTGCCAGCAGCCAAGTACAGGACTATGGCTACACCTTC. Its translation is CASSQVQDYGYTF.

This clonotype was observed once. This chain joins TRBV2 and TRBJ2-2; D possibly corresponds to TRBD1 (5 bases). Trimming pared 7 bases from V and 5 bases from J, leaving 14 bases between. CDR1 and CDR2 (germline): SNHLY, FYNNEI. This CDR3 comprises 14 residues. Written as DNA, the CDR3 is TGTGCCAGCAAGGGGATCGAAGTAACCGGGGAGCTGTTTTTT. It yields the protein CASKGIEVTGELFF.

In this sample, this clonotype turned up a few times. This chain joins TRBV6-5 and TRBJ2-5, with D hard to call. V lost 2 bases and J 1 base, leaving 5 bases between the germline ends. From germline, CDR1 is MNHEY and CDR2 SVGAGI. This CDR3 is built from 13 residues. This chain's CDR3 is CASSYTIQETQYF. DNA for the CDR3: TGTGCCAGCAGTTACACAATCCAAGAGACCCAGTACTTC.

The rearrangement joins TRBV5-5 to TRBJ2-7; unclear D gene. This CDR3 has 16 residues. Germline-derived CDR1 and CDR2 are SGHKS and YYEKEE (reference sequence). V was pared by 2 bases and J by 2 bases, with 17 bases between. The CDR3 is CASSFHYSRTAYEQYF. The CDR3 DNA reads as TGTGCCAGCAGCTTCCATTACAGCAGAACAGCCTACGAGCAGTACTTC.

This clonotype was counted between two and nine times. The CDR3 reads CASSAGAGNTIYF. CDR3 nucleotides: TGTGCCAGCAGCGCCGGGGCTGGAAACACCATATATTTT. The chain carries TRBV9 and TRBJ1-3; no firm D call. In germline, CDR1 is SGDLS, CDR2 YYNGEE. The V end was cut by 3 bases, the J end by 2 bases, with 6 bases between. The CDR3 extends over 13 amino acids.

CDR3 sequence: CATHDRGPLYEQYF. The CDR3 nucleotides read TGTGCCACCCACGACCGTGGCCCCCTCTACGAGCAGTACTTC. J is TRBJ2-7 and V is TRBV6-1, with unresolved D. The length of the CDR3 is 14 residues. Germline CDR1 and CDR2: MNHNS and SASEGT. The V end lost 10 bases, the J end lost 3 bases, and 19 bases lay between the germline ends.

The chain couples TRBV6-5 to TRBJ1-6, with 9 bases lining up with TRBD1. Trimming cost V 0 bases and J 8 bases; bases outside gene matches: 2. CDR1 MNHEY and CDR2 SVGAGI come from the germline V gene. This CDR3 has 15 residues. The DNA for the CDR3 is TGTGCCAGCAGTTACTCGGGACAGGGAGATTCACCCCTCCACTTT. It yields the protein CASSYSGQGDSPLHF.

V is TRBV5-1 and J is TRBJ2-1, with unresolved D. Trimming took 2 bases from V and 5 from J, leaving 8 bases between them. Germline CDR1 SGHRS, CDR2 YFSETQ. CDR3 length equals 13 residues. For the CDR3, the DNA is TGCGCCAGCAGCTTTGGCCCAAACAATGAGCAGTTCTTC. It codes for CASSFGPNNEQFF.

This chain connects TRBV20-1 to TRBJ2-5; D might be TRBD2 (6 bases). The CDR3 extends over 16 amino acids. V lost 0 bases, J lost 2 bases, and 16 bases lay in between. CDR1 DFQATT and CDR2 SNEGSKA come from the germline V gene (reference sequence). CDR3 in DNA: TGCAGTGCTAGAGATTGGACTAACGGGCTACAAGAGACCCAGTACTTC. Amino acids: CSARDWTNGLQETQYF.

This clonotype has a handful of counts. CDR3: CASSERLRGQPQHF. The DNA for the CDR3 is TGTGCCAGCAGTGAACGGTTACGGGGCCAGCCCCAGCATTTT. The chain has TRBV6-1 and TRBJ1-5; TRBD1 might be the D (5 bases). The CDR3 is made up of 14 amino acids. Germline CDR1 MNHNS, CDR2 SASEGT. V was cut by 2 bases and J by 7 bases, with 12 bases left in between.

The V gene is TRBV6-1, the J gene TRBJ1-1; no definite D call. Trimming took 4 bases from V and 1 from J, leaving 13 bases between them. The germline gives CDR1 MNHNS, CDR2 SASEGT. The length of the CDR3 is 15 residues. CDR3 residues: CASSAHKRGNTEAFF. As DNA, the CDR3 is TGTGCCAGCAGTGCCCACAAACGGGGGAACACTGAAGCTTTCTTT.

V and J are TRBV20-1 and TRBJ2-2; 11 positions match TRBD1. CDR1 is DFQATT, CDR2 SNEGSKA, per germline (reference sequence). CDR3 size: 14 residues. The trim removed 3 bases at V and 9 bases at J, leaving 6 bases unmatched. CDR3: CSASGTGGGRELFF. CDR3 bases: TGCAGTGCTAGTGGGACAGGGGGAGGAAGGGAGCTGTTTTTT.

This clonotype was observed at least ten times. The chain employs TRBV4-2 and TRBJ2-1; 9 bases line up with TRBD2. This CDR3 contains 15 residues. Per the germline V gene, CDR1 is LGHNA and CDR2 is YNFKEQ. Trimming cost V 1 base and J 8 bases; bases outside gene matches: 6. CDR3 loop: CASSQASGAFDEQFF. For the CDR3, the DNA is TGTGCCAGCAGCCAAGCTAGCGGGGCTTTCGATGAGCAGTTCTTC.

The chain is built from TRBV18 and TRBJ2-2, with D unresolved. The CDR3 runs to 12 residues. Germline assignment: CDR1 KGHSH and CDR2 LQKENI. Trimming pared 5 bases from V and 7 bases from J, leaving 8 bases between. CDR3 sequence reads: CASSTLSGELFF. Here the CDR3 DNA reads TGTGCCAGCTCAACACTCAGCGGGGAGCTGTTTTTT.

This clonotype has only a few counts. The chain employs TRBV4-2 and TRBJ2-2; 8 nucleotides align to TRBD2. With V trimmed by 1 base and J by 6 bases, 7 bases remained unmatched. Germline CDR1 reads LGHNA; CDR2 reads YNFKEQ. This CDR3 has 16 amino acids. CDR3 in amino acids: CASSQAGAGVPGELFF. The DNA of the CDR3 is TGTGCCAGCAGCCAAGCAGGAGCGGGAGTACCCGGGGAGCTGTTTTTT.

This clonotype has only a few counts. J is TRBJ2-1 and V is TRBV10-3; 12 nucleotides line up with TRBD2. The CDR3 loop spans 14 amino acids. The germline V gene encodes CDR1 ENHRY and CDR2 SYGVKD. J gave up 5 bases and V 6 bases, and 2 bases lay outside the gene matches. CDR3 coding DNA: TGTGCCATCAGCCCTAGCGGGAGGGACAATGAGCAGTTCTTC. Translating it yields CAISPSGRDNEQFF.

This chain joins TRBV6-5 and TRBJ2-3, with D unclear. The V gene lost 2 bases and the J gene lost 0 bases, with 9 bases spanning the gap. Per germline, CDR1 MNHEY and CDR2 SVGAGI. This CDR3 is built from 15 residues. The CDR3 loop is CASSYRAHSTDTQYF. The CDR3 nucleotides are TGTGCCAGCAGTTACCGGGCACATAGCACAGATACGCAGTATTTT.

There are a few counts of this clonotype. V usage is TRBV5-1 and J usage is TRBJ2-2, with D maybe TRBD2 (6 bases). CDR1 and CDR2 (germline): SGHRS, YFSETQ. The CDR3 extends over 16 amino acids. Trimming cost V 5 bases and J 6 bases, with 20 bases left between them. The CDR3 DNA is TGCGCCAGCAGTCCAACCGGGACTCAGCGCCCCGGGGAGCTGTTTTTT. This encodes CASSPTGTQRPGELFF. Together with reference TRBV5-1 and TRBJ2-2, the CDR3 gives the full variable domain: KAGVTQTPRYLIKTRGQQVTLSCSPISGHRSVSWYQQTPGQGLQFLFEYFSETQRNKGNFPGRFSGRQFSNSRSEMNVSTLELGDSALYLCASSPTGTQRPGELFFGEGSRLTVL.